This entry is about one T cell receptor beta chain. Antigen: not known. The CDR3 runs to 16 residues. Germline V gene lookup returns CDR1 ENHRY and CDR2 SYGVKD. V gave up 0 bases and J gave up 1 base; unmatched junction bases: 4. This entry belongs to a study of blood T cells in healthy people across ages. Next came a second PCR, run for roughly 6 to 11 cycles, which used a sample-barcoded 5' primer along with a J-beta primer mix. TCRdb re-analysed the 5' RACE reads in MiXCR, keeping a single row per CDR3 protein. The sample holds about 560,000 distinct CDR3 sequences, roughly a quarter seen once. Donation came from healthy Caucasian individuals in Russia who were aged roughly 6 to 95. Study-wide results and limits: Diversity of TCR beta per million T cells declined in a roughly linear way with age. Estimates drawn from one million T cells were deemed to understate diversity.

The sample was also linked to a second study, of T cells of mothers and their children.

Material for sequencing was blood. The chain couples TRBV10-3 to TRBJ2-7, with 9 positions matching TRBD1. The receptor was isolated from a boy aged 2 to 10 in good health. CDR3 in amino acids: CAISESRDRVSYEQYF. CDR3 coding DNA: TGTGCCATCAGTGAGTCCCGGGACAGGGTTTCCTACGAGCAGTACTTC.